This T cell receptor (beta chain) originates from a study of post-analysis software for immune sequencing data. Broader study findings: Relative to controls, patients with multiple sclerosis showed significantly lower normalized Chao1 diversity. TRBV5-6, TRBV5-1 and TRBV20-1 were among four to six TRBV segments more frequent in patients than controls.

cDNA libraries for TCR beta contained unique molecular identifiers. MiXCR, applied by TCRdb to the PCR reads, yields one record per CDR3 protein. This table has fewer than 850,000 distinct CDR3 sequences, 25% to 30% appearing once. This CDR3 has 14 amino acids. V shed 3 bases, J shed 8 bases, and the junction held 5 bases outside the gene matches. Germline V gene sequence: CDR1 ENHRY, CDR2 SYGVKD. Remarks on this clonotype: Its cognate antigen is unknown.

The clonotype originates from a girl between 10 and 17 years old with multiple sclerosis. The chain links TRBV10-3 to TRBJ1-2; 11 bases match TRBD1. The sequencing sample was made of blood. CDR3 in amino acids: CAISEGQGAGGYTF. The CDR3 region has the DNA TGTGCCATCAGTGAAGGACAGGGGGCGGGAGGCTACACCTTC.